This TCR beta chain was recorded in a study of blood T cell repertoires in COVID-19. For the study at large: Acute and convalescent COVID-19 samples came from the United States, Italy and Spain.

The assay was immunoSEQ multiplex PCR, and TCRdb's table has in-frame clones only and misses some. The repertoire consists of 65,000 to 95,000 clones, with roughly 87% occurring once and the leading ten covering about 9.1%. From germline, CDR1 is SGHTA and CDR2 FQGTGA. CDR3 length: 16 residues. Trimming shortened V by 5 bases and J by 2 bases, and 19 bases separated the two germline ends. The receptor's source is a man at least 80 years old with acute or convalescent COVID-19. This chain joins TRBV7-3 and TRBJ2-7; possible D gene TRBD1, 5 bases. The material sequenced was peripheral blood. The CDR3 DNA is TGTGCCAGCAGCCTTCAGGGCCCCCAGGGTCCCTACGAGCAGTACTTC. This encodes CASSLQGPQGPYEQYF.